Below, 30 T cell receptor beta chains from the same sample are listed, as sequenced in a study of blood T cell repertoires in COVID-19. Sequencing was performed with immunoSEQ multiplex PCR; in TCRdb, only in-frame clones are kept and a portion is missing. The table has just under 250,000 clones, roughly 90% seen once. Material: PBMCs or T cells enriched from blood (not recorded which). These receptors all come from a woman younger than 45 who had recovered from COVID-19.

The rearrangement links TRBV7-3 to TRBJ2-1, with a possible D match to TRBD2 (5 bases). Germline loops: CDR1 SGHTA, CDR2 FQGTGA. Trimming took off 2 bases at V and 0 bases at J, with 11 bases between the two ends. This CDR3 has 16 amino acids. CDR3 DNA sequence: TGTGCCAGCAGCTTACAAGCGGATAGCTCCTACAATGAGCAGTTCTTC. Its protein is CASSLQADSSYNEQFF.

Only one count was recorded for this clone. The rearrangement uses TRBV5-6 and TRBJ1-2, with 7 bases aligning to TRBD1. With V trimmed by 5 bases and J by 2 bases, 9 bases remained unmatched. The germline gives CDR1 SGHDT, CDR2 YYEEEE. The CDR3 loop spans 15 amino acids. The CDR3 loop reads CASRPMTGSNYGYTF. The DNA of the CDR3 is TGTGCCAGCAGGCCCATGACAGGGTCAAACTATGGCTACACCTTC.

The rearrangement links TRBV28 to TRBJ1-3; D unclear. Germline-derived CDR1 and CDR2 are MDHEN and SYDVKM. The length of the CDR3 is 17 residues. Trimming cost V 4 bases and J 0 bases, with 16 bases left between them. The CDR3 DNA sequence: TGTGCCAGCAGTTCCAACTCGAGGTTCAGCTCTGGAAACACCATATATTTT. Its translation: CASSSNSRFSSGNTIYF.

On this clone: Other DNA sequences in the same sample also yield this CDR3. The chain's CDR3 is CASSVRGTNEKLFF. CDR3 sequence (DNA): TGTGCCAGCAGTGTTCGGGGAACTAATGAAAAACTGTTTTTT. The chain combines TRBV2 with TRBJ1-4; no firm D call. This CDR3 is built from 14 residues. The V and J ends lost 4 bases and 1 base respectively, with 7 bases between them. Germline V CDR1 and CDR2: SNHLY, FYNNEI.

V is TRBV14 and J is TRBJ1-1; the match to TRBD1 covers 9 bases. The germline V gene has CDR1 SGHDN and CDR2 FVKESK. V lost 1 base, J lost 6 bases, and 9 bases stayed unmatched. This CDR3 region has 16 residues. The CDR3 nucleotides read TGTGCCAGCAGCCAAGTCCGGGACAGGGTCCGTCCTGAAGCTTTCTTT. The encoded protein is CASSQVRDRVRPEAFF.

The chain joins TRBV5-1 to TRBJ2-1; 8 bases are a match to TRBD1. This CDR3 has 17 residues. CDR1 is SGHRS, CDR2 YFSETQ, per germline. The ends lost 2 bases at V and 4 bases at J; junction bases unmatched: 11. This chain's CDR3 is CASSLGKGRGRYNEQFF. The CDR3 DNA follows: TGCGCCAGCAGCTTAGGAAAAGGCAGGGGGCGGTACAATGAGCAGTTCTTC.

The V gene is TRBV3-1 (or the pseudogene TRBV3-2), the J gene TRBJ1-4; 7 bases agree with TRBD1. Germline values: CDR1 LGHDT, CDR2 YNNKEL (reference sequence). CDR3 size: 16 residues. Losses at the gene ends were 4 bases for V and 3 bases for J; bases not matched to a gene: 8. CDR3 bases: TGTGCCAGCAGCCCGGGACAGTTAAGGCCTAATGAAAAACTGTTTTTT. Encoded protein: CASSPGQLRPNEKLFF.

The CDR3 is CASSSIRQGPTDTQYF. The CDR3 DNA sequence: TGTGCCAGCAGCTCCATCCGACAGGGCCCCACAGATACGCAGTATTTT. The chain has TRBV7-9 and TRBJ2-3; 7 bases align to TRBD1. The V and J ends lost 4 bases and 2 bases, in that order; junction bases with no gene match: 9. This CDR3 comprises 16 residues. Germline values: CDR1 SEHNR, CDR2 FQNEAQ (reference sequence).

This chain uses TRBV11-2 with TRBJ2-7, with 7 bases lining up with TRBD1. V trimming: 8 bases; J trimming: 7 bases; junction bases outside the gene matches: 17. The CDR3 spans 15 residues. Germline values: CDR1 SGHAT, CDR2 FQNNGV. CDR3 DNA: TGTGCCAGCGGTGGCCCGGGACAGAGCCTGGGGGAGCAGTACTTC. As protein: CASGGPGQSLGEQYF. Full variable domain (outside the CDR3, taken from reference TRBV11-2 and TRBJ2-7): EAGVAQSPRYKIIEKRQSVAFWCNPISGHATLYWYQQILGQGPKLLIQFQNNGVVDDSQLPKDRFSAERLKGVDSTLKIQPAKLEDSAVYLCASGGPGQSLGEQYFGPGTRLTVT.

The rearrangement uses TRBV4-3 and TRBJ2-1; 7 bases agree with TRBD1. Germline trimming cut 0 bases from V and 4 bases from J; bases unmatched to any gene: 9. There are 17 residues in the CDR3. CDR1 is LGHNA, CDR2 YSLEER, per germline. Written as DNA, the CDR3 is TGCGCCAGCAGCCAAGATGGGAGACAGGGCCGATACAATGAGCAGTTCTTC. Residues: CASSQDGRQGRYNEQFF.

The chain has TRBV4-2 and TRBJ1-5, with TRBD1 matching over 8 bases. Trimming took 0 bases from V and 4 from J; bases not matched to a gene: 5. This CDR3 has 16 amino acids. Germline V gives CDR1 LGHNA, CDR2 YNFKEQ. The CDR3 loop is CASSQDMGQENQPQHF. The CDR3 DNA reads as TGTGCCAGCAGCCAAGATATGGGACAGGAGAATCAGCCCCAGCATTTT.

The genes are TRBV7-2 and TRBJ2-3, with D tentatively TRBD1 (8 bases). The CDR3 covers 16 residues. With 2 bases removed from V and 4 bases from J, the gap between germline ends came to 16 bases. The germline gives CDR1 SGHTA, CDR2 FQGNSA. This chain's CDR3 is CASSLRGDRPSDTQYF. Here the CDR3 DNA reads TGTGCCAGCAGCTTACGGGGGGACAGGCCCTCAGATACGCAGTATTTT. The complete variable domain, with remaining parts taken from reference TRBV7-2 and TRBJ2-3, reads GAGVSQSPSNKVTEKGKDVELRCDPISGHTALYWYRQSLGQGLEFLIYFQGNSAPDKSGLPSDRFSAERTGGSVSTLTIQRTQQEDSAVYLCASSLRGDRPSDTQYFGPGTRLTVL.

The chain has TRBV6-4 and TRBJ1-1; D possibly corresponds to TRBD1 (5 bases). V gave up 6 bases and J gave up 4 bases, with 12 bases separating them. This CDR3 spans 13 amino acids. Germline CDR1 is MRHNA and CDR2 is SNTAGT. The CDR3 DNA sequence: TGTGCCAGCAGCCAGGCGGGGGTCACTGAAGCTTTCTTT. Protein product: CASSQAGVTEAFF.

The chain employs TRBV7-9 and TRBJ2-5; no clear D gene. Trimming removed 5 bases from V and 5 bases from J, with 9 bases in between. This CDR3 spans 12 amino acids. Germline CDR1 reads SEHNR; CDR2 reads FQNEAQ (reference sequence). The CDR3 reads CASSLKMETQYF. The CDR3 nucleotides read TGTGCCAGCAGCCTAAAGATGGAGACCCAGTACTTC.

V usage is TRBV25-1 and J usage is TRBJ1-4; TRBD1 matches 10 bases. The ends lost 10 bases at V and 2 bases at J; junction bases unmatched: 13. This CDR3 is built from 17 residues. Germline CDR1 is MGHDK and CDR2 is SYGVNS. CDR3 protein: CATSGDRGIFTNEKLFF. CDR3 sequence (DNA): TGTGCCACCTCGGGGGACAGGGGAATCTTCACTAATGAAAAACTGTTTTTT.

The chain couples TRBV5-1 to TRBJ2-1; 12 bases fit TRBD1. CDR1 SGHRS and CDR2 YFSETQ come from the germline V gene. Trimming took 6 bases from V and 10 from J; bases not matched to a gene: 8. This CDR3 contains 14 residues. As DNA, the CDR3 is TGCGCCAGCACCCCGGGACAGGGGGCTTGGGAGCAGTTCTTC. Amino acids: CASTPGQGAWEQFF.

The CDR3 here is CASSLKRENYDEQFF. CDR3 nucleotides: TGTGCCAGCAGCTTGAAGCGGGAGAATTACGATGAGCAGTTCTTC. The rearrangement uses TRBV5-4 and TRBJ2-1, with TRBD2 matching 8 bases. Trimming removed 1 base from V and 8 bases from J; junction bases left unmatched: 8. The germline gives CDR1 SGHNT, CDR2 YYREEE (reference sequence). This CDR3 region has 15 residues. The full variable domain, in which reference TRBV5-4 and TRBJ2-1 provide the parts outside the CDR3, is ETGVTQSPTHLIKTRGQQVTLRCSSQSGHNTVSWYQQALGQGPQFIFQYYREEENGRGNFPPRFSGLQFPNYSSELNVNALELDDSALYLCASSLKRENYDEQFFGPGTRLTVL.

Remarks on this clone: Other DNA sequences of this sample code for an identical CDR3. This sequence joins TRBV3-1 (or the pseudogene TRBV3-2) and TRBJ1-3; D gene unclear. This CDR3 comprises 13 residues. V was pared by 2 bases and J by 4 bases, with 6 bases between. Germline V gene sequence: CDR1 LGHDT, CDR2 YNNKEL (reference sequence). Here the CDR3 reads CASSQPRGNTIYF. As DNA, the CDR3 is TGTGCCAGCAGCCAACCGAGGGGAAACACCATATATTTT.

This clone occurred once. The chain joins TRBV13 to TRBJ2-1, with 9 bases identical to TRBD2. Germline V lookup: CDR1 PRHDT, CDR2 FYEKMQ (reference sequence). The CDR3 contains 16 residues. V dropped 5 bases and J dropped 4; count of bases not matched to a gene: 9. CDR3 protein: CASSPPRLAAYNEQFF. The CDR3 DNA reads TGTGCCAGCAGCCCCCCCCGACTAGCGGCATACAATGAGCAGTTCTTC.

This rearrangement joins TRBV28 to TRBJ2-3; D perhaps matches TRBD2 (7 bases). Trimming removed 7 bases from V and 1 base from J, with 18 bases in between. The CDR3 length is 16 residues. The V gene's germline CDR1 is MDHEN and CDR2 SYDVKM. CDR3 nucleotides: TGTGCCAGCATAATCGGGGGGCAGGTGGGCACAGATACGCAGTATTTT. Protein product: CASIIGGQVGTDTQYF.

The V call is TRBV18, the J call TRBJ1-2, with D possibly being TRBD1 (6 bases). This CDR3 region has 13 residues. V was trimmed by 2 bases and J by 6 bases, leaving 10 bases between them. CDR1 and CDR2 (germline): KGHSH, LQKENI. The CDR3 sequence is CASSPRPGDGYTF. For the CDR3, the DNA is TGTGCCAGCTCACCAAGGCCAGGGGATGGCTACACCTTC.

This clone occurred a few times. The J gene is TRBJ2-1, the V gene TRBV5-1; 13 bases match TRBD2. The ends lost 7 bases at V and 9 bases at J; junction bases unmatched: 4. The CDR3 runs 13 residues. Germline loops: CDR1 SGHRS, CDR2 YFSETQ. The chain's CDR3 is CASGLAGEGEQFF. CDR3 bases: TGCGCCAGCGGACTAGCGGGAGAGGGTGAGCAGTTCTTC.

V usage is TRBV30 and J usage is TRBJ2-1; TRBD2 aligns across 13 bases. The CDR3 is 15 amino acids. Trimming removed 3 bases from V and 7 bases from J; junction bases left unmatched: 6. Germline assignment: CDR1 GTSNPN and CDR2 SVGIG (reference sequence). The DNA for the CDR3 is TGTGCCTGGAGCATCCTACTAGCGGGAGGGAATGAGCAGTTCTTC. It encodes CAWSILLAGGNEQFF.

The CDR3 loop reads CASVLNTEAFF. The CDR3 nucleotides are TGTGCCTCCGTCTTGAACACTGAAGCTTTCTTT. The chain couples TRBV11-2 to TRBJ1-1, with D uncertain. Germline V gene lookup returns CDR1 SGHAT and CDR2 FQNNGV. The CDR3 consists of 11 residues. Deletions cut 11 bases from V and 0 bases from J, with 7 bases between.

This rearrangement joins TRBV29-1 to TRBJ1-5; 8 bases map to TRBD1. CDR3 size: 13 residues. The germline CDR1 and CDR2 sequences are SQVTM and ANQGSEA. The J segment lost 3 bases and the V segment lost 7 bases, leaving 5 bases of the junction unmatched. CDR3 sequence (DNA): TGCAGCGCCGCACAGGGGGTCAATCAGCCCCAGCATTTT. Translated, it gives CSAAQGVNQPQHF.

The chain has TRBV28 and TRBJ2-1; TRBD2 matches at 8 bases. This CDR3 has 15 residues. Germline loops: CDR1 MDHEN, CDR2 SYDVKM. V lost 10 bases, J lost 0 bases, and 8 bases stayed unmatched. In DNA, the CDR3 is TGTGCCAATCCCGGGAGGGGATGCTCCTACAATGAGCAGTTCTTC. This encodes CANPGRGCSYNEQFF.

This clone was seen once. This chain connects TRBV7-9 to TRBJ1-4; D uncertain. Germline values: CDR1 SEHNR, CDR2 FQNEAQ (reference sequence). V lost 4 bases and J lost 8, with 11 bases in between. This CDR3 is built from 13 residues. The CDR3 bases are TGTGCCAGCAGCTCCCTAGCCTGGGAAAAACTGTTTTTT. This sequence encodes CASSSLAWEKLFF.

The chain employs TRBV27 and TRBJ1-1, with unresolved D. Germline V gene lookup returns CDR1 MNHEY and CDR2 SMNVEV (reference sequence). Trimming left V 7 bases short and J 0 bases short, with 15 bases between. The CDR3 loop spans 15 amino acids. CDR3 in DNA: TGTGCCAGCACCTTCTCCCCTTCTTTGAACACTGAAGCTTTCTTT. Its translation: CASTFSPSLNTEAFF.

This sequence joins TRBV7-3 and TRBJ1-1; possibly TRBD1 for D (5 bases). CDR1 SGHTA and CDR2 FQGTGA come from the germline V gene. The CDR3 runs 15 residues. The ends were cut back, 2 bases at V and 1 base at J, with 11 bases in the middle. The CDR3 reads CASSLGGASNTEAFF. In DNA, the CDR3 is TGTGCCAGCAGCTTAGGAGGGGCGTCGAACACTGAAGCTTTCTTT.

This chain joins TRBV4-3 and TRBJ1-2, with 7 bases aligning to TRBD1. Germline CDR1 reads LGHNA; CDR2 reads YSLEER. Unmatched junction bases numbered 8, after V lost 0 bases and J lost 4 bases. The CDR3 has 16 amino acids. The CDR3 here is CASSQDLVGGFYGYTF. CDR3 sequence (DNA): TGCGCCAGCAGCCAAGATCTAGTAGGGGGCTTCTATGGCTACACCTTC.